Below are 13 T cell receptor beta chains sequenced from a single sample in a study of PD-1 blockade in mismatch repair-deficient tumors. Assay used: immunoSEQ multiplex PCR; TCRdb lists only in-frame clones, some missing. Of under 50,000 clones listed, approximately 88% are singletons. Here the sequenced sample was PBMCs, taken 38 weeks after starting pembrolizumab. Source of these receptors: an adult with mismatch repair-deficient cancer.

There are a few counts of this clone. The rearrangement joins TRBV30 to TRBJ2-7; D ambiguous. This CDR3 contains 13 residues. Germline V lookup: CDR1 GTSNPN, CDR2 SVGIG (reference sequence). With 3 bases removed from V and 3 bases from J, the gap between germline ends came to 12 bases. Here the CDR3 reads CAWSVTISYEQYF. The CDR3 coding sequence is TGTGCCTGGAGCGTAACTATAAGCTACGAGCAGTACTTC.

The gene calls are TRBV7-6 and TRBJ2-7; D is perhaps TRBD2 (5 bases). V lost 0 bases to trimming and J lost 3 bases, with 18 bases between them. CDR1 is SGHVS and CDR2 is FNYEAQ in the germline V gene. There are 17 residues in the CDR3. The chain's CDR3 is CASSLAPGDGSHYEQYF. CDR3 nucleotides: TGTGCCAGCAGCTTAGCTCCCGGGGATGGTTCACACTACGAGCAGTACTTC.

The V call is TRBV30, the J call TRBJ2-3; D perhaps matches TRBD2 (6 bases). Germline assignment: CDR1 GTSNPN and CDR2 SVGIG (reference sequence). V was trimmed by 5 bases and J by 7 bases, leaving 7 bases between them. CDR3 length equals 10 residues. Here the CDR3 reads CAWGTYTQYF. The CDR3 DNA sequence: TGTGCCTGGGGGACTTATACGCAGTATTTT.

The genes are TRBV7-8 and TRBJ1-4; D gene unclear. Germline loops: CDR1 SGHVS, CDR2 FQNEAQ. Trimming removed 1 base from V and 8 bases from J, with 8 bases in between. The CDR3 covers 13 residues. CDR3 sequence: CASSLGEGEKLFF. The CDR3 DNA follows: TGTGCCAGCAGCTTAGGAGAGGGAGAAAAACTGTTTTTT.

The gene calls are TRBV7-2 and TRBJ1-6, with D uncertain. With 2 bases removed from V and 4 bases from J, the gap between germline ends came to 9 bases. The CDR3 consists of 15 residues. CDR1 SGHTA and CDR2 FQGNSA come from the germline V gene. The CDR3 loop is CASSLIVSYNSPLHF. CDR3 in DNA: TGTGCCAGCAGCTTAATTGTCAGTTATAATTCACCCCTCCACTTT.

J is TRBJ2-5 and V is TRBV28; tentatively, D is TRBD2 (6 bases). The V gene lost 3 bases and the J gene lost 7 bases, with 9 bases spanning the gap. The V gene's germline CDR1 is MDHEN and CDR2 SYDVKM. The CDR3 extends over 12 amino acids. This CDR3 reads CASSLEGMTQYF. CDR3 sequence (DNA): TGTGCCAGCAGTTTGGAGGGGATGACCCAGTACTTC.

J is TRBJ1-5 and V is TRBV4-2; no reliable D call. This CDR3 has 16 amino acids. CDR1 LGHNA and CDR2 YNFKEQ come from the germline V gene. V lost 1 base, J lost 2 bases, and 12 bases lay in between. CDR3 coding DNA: TGTGCCAGCAGCCAAGTATATGGAGGAGGCAATCAGCCCCAGCATTTT. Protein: CASSQVYGGGNQPQHF.

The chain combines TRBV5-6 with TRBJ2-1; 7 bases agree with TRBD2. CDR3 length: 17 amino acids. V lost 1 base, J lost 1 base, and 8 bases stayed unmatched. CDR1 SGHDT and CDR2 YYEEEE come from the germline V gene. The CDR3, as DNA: TGTGCCAGCAGCTTGTTAGCGGGCCGTACTTCCTACAATGAGCAGTTCTTC. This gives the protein CASSLLAGRTSYNEQFF.

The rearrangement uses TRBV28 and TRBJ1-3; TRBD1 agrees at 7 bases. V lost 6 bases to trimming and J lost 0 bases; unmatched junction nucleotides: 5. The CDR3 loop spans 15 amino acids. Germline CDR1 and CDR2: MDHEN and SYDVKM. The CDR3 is CASRGGQTSGNTIYF. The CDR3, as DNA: TGTGCCAGCAGGGGGGGACAGACCTCTGGAAACACCATATATTTT.

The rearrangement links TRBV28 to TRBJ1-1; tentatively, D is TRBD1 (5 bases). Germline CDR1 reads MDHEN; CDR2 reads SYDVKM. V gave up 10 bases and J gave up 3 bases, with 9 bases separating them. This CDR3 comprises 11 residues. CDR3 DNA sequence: TGTGCCACCGGGGGGTACACTGAAGCTTTCTTT. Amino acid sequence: CATGGYTEAFF.

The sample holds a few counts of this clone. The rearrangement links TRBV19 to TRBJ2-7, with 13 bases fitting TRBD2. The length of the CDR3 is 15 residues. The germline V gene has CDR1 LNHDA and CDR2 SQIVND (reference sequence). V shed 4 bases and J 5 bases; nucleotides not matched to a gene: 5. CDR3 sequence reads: CASSTGLAGVHEQYF. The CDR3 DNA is TGTGCCAGTAGTACCGGACTAGCGGGAGTCCACGAGCAGTACTTC.

Here the CDR3 reads CASSPWGRGANYGYTF. The CDR3 DNA reads TGTGCCAGTAGCCCCTGGGGGAGGGGAGCTAACTATGGCTACACCTTC. The chain joins TRBV19 to TRBJ1-2, with a tentative D call TRBD1 (5 bases). The CDR3 runs 16 residues. Germline lookup yields CDR1 LNHDA and CDR2 SQIVND (reference sequence). V was cut by 6 bases and J by 0 bases, with 17 bases left in between.

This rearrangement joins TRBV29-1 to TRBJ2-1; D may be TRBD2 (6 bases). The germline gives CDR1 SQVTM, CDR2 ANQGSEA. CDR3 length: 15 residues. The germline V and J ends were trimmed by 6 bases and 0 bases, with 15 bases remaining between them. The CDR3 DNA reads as TGCAGCGTGGGCAGCGGGCCGAGCTCCTACAATGAGCAGTTCTTC. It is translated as CSVGSGPSSYNEQFF.